This TCR beta chain stems from a study of T cell responses to AZD1222 COVID-19 vaccine. Generated by immunoSEQ multiplex PCR, the TCRdb table keeps only in-frame clones and is missing some. The sample holds about 120,000 clones, about 92% seen once. The CDR3 covers 16 residues. The V gene end was trimmed by 4 bases and the J gene end by 0 bases; junction bases not matched to a gene: 4. The germline V gene has CDR1 SGHRS and CDR2 YFSETQ. The source was peripheral blood, collected on day 0 of AZD1222 vaccination. The TCR was taken from an adult in good health. The gene calls are TRBV5-1 and TRBJ2-2, with 9 positions matching TRBD1. The DNA of the CDR3 is TGCGCCAGCAGCACCGGACAGGGGACGAACACCGGGGAGCTGTTTTTT. It specifies CASSTGQGTNTGELFF.